This is a list of T cell receptor beta chains from one sample in a study of cytomegalovirus exposure and HLA in healthy donors. Clones were read by immunoSEQ multiplex PCR, and TCRdb kept only the in-frame ones, dropping some. The sample records about 160,000 clones, roughly 82% being singletons. The sequenced sample consisted of PBMCs. The receptors derive from a man over 45 in good health and CMV-seropositive. Both conserved end residues are part of each CDR3.

>TRBV30|TRBJ1-4|17
CAWSVRAGGGANEKLFF
>TRBV7-3|TRBJ2-7|14
CASSKPQGYYEQYF
>TRBV11-2|TRBJ1-4|16
CASSLAGGTGEEKLFF
>TRBV10-3|TRBJ2-3|22
CAIRIRPRTRLEGAMVGDTQYF
>TRBV19|TRBJ1-1|15
CASSIAGTGGTEAFF
>TRBV1|TRBJ2-7|15
CTSSASSGDPYEQYF
>TRBV2|TRBJ1-5|15
CASSENAGAGGPQHF
>TRBV28|TRBJ1-5|13
CASSLGARQPQHF
>TRBV6-5|TRBJ2-1|15
CASSRTRSPYNEQFF
>TRBV15|TRBJ2-2|13
CATSWGGSGELFF
>TRBV6-1|TRBJ2-7|12
CASSDDSYEQYF
>TRBV4-2|TRBJ2-3|19
CASSQVGTSGKKRTDTQYF
>TRBV4-3|TRBJ2-5|18
CASSQDTSGRLGEETQYF
>TRBV5-1|TRBJ2-5|14
CASSGTDYQETQYF
>TRBV28|TRBJ2-7|14
CASTPSLSSYEQYF
>TRBV7-2|TRBJ2-2|16
CASSLERAANTGELFF
>TRBV18|TRBJ1-3|15
CASSPRDRAGNTIYF
>TRBV19|TRBJ1-2|13
CASTYRRNYGYTF
>TRBV4-1|TRBJ1-4|16
CASSQPIRDTSKKLFF
>TRBV10-3|TRBJ1-3|15
CAIRPGQGSGNTIYF
>TRBV6-1|TRBJ1-2|14
CASSGGGWNYGYTF
>TRBV30|TRBJ1-1|13
CAWSVTWRAEAFF
>TRBV7-2|TRBJ2-1|15
CASRQPTRGRTEQFF
>TRBV4-3|TRBJ1-4|17
CASSQGISGGPRGKLFF
>TRBV30|TRBJ1-5|14
CAWSEGQRNQPQHF
>TRBV5-1|TRBJ1-1|13
CASSLDRNTEAFF
>TRBV23-1|TRBJ1-1|15
CASSQGQGGHTEAFF
>TRBV7-2|TRBJ1-5|16
CASSVTGTGSNQPQHF
>TRBV4-3|TRBJ2-3|16
CASSQQGDGGTDTQYF
>TRBV9|TRBJ1-3|14
CASSEQGSGNTIYF
>TRBV5-1|TRBJ2-5|13
CASSSSGSETQYF
>TRBV19|TRBJ2-7|16
CASSNSLAGYSYEQYF
>TRBV30|TRBJ1-6|14
CAWSVGPYNSPLHF
>TRBV6-1|TRBJ2-3|15
CASSLQRGSTDTQYF
>TRBV30|TRBJ1-2|14
CAWSVKQGGHGYTF
>TRBV5-4|TRBJ2-1|14
CASSLDRAYNEQFF
>TRBV7-9|TRBJ1-4|14
CASSSTLANEKLFF
>TRBV29-1|TRBJ2-2|15
CSVEGSDRAPGELFF
>TRBV18|TRBJ2-3|16
CASSSEAGGSTDTQYF
>TRBV19|TRBJ1-5|16
CASSPGTGVFGQPQHF
>TRBV7-2|TRBJ2-1|12
CASSPWPNRGFF
>TRBV10-2|TRBJ2-5|14
CASRLGGAGETQYF
>TRBV7-2|TRBJ2-7|15
CASSLVGTGGNEQYF
>TRBV6-6|TRBJ2-6|13
CASSLERGNVLTF
>TRBV28|.|12
CASSLKGYEQYF
>TRBV6-5|TRBJ2-2|15
CASKVAGGRIGELFF
>TRBV2|TRBJ2-1|18
CASRLWTSGRADYNEQFF
>TRBV4-3|TRBJ2-7|13
CASSQDRHYEQYF
>TRBV6-5|.|14
CASSYADSTYEQYF
>TRBV2|TRBJ2-6|16
CASSGQGLSGANVLTF
>TRBV2|TRBJ1-5|16
CASTDRGRYRNQPQHF
>TRBV28|TRBJ1-2|15
CASRLDRGRNYGYTF
>TRBV7-3|TRBJ1-1|16
CASSSGPGEWNTEAFF